This T cell receptor beta chain was recorded in a study of cytomegalovirus exposure and HLA in healthy donors. This CDR3 region has 15 residues. The germline gives CDR1 SEHNR, CDR2 FQNEAQ (reference sequence). The V gene end was trimmed by 5 bases and the J gene end by 4 bases; junction bases not matched to a gene: 5. This clone was found a few times. The PCR used 60 Vbeta and 13 Jbeta primers. Clones were read by immunoSEQ multiplex PCR, and TCRdb kept only the in-frame ones, dropping some. The sample has about 110,000 clones; just under 70% are singletons. Sequenced material: PBMCs. The receptor comes from a woman in her 70s in good health and CMV-seropositive. The J gene is TRBJ2-1, the V gene TRBV7-9, with 10 positions matching TRBD1. The CDR3 sequence is CASSPEGQGYNEQFF. The CDR3 DNA reads TGTGCCAGCAGCCCAGAGGGACAGGGGTACAATGAGCAGTTCTTC.